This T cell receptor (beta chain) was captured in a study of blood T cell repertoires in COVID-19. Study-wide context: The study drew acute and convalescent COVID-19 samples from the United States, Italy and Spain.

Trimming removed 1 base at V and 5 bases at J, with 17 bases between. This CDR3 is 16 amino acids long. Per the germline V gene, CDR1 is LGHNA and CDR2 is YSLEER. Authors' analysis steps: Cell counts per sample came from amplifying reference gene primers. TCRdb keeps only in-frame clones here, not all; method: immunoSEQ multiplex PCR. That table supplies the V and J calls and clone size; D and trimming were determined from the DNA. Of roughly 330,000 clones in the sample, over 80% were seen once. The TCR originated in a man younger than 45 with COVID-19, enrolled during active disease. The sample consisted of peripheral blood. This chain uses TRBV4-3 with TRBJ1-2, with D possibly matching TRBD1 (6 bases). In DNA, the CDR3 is TGCGCCAGCAGCCAAGGACGGGCAGGGGACATTTATGGCTACACCTTC. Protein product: CASSQGRAGDIYGYTF.